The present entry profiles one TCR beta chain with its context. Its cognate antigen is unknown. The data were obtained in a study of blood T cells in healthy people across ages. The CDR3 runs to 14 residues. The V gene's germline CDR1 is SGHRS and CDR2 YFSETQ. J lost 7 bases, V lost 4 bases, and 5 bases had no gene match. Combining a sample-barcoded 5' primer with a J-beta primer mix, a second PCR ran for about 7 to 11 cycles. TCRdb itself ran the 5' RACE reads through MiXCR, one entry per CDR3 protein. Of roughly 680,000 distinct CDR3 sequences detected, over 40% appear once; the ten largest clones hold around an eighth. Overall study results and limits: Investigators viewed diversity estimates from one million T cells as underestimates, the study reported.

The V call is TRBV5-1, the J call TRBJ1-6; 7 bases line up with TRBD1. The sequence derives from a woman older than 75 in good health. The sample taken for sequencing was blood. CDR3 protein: CASSVRGQNSPLHF. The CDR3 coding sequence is TGCGCCAGCAGCGTAAGGGGGCAAAATTCACCCCTCCACTTT.